This record looks at one T cell receptor beta chain sequence and its context. Participants had their cohort set by participant-reported clinical history. These data belong to a study of blood T cell repertoires in COVID-19. In the original analysis: By means of reference gene primer amplification, nucleated cell counts were estimated. Assay: immunoSEQ multiplex PCR; the TCRdb copy retains only in-frame clones and omits some. D and trimming were read from the DNA, whereas the V and J calls and clone size are those reported in that table. This table holds 150,000 or so clones, more than 65% found once. The CDR3 contains 15 residues. V dropped 8 bases and J dropped 5 bases, with 21 bases sitting between them. In germline, CDR1 is MNHEY, CDR2 SVGAGI.

The source is a man aged 50-59 years who had recovered from COVID-19. Specimen: PBMCs or T cells enriched from blood (not recorded which). This chain connects TRBV6-5 to TRBJ1-2; no firm D call. The CDR3 region is CASGSRGGIGYGYTF. Here the CDR3 DNA reads TGTGCCAGCGGGAGTCGGGGTGGGATTGGGTATGGCTACACCTTC.